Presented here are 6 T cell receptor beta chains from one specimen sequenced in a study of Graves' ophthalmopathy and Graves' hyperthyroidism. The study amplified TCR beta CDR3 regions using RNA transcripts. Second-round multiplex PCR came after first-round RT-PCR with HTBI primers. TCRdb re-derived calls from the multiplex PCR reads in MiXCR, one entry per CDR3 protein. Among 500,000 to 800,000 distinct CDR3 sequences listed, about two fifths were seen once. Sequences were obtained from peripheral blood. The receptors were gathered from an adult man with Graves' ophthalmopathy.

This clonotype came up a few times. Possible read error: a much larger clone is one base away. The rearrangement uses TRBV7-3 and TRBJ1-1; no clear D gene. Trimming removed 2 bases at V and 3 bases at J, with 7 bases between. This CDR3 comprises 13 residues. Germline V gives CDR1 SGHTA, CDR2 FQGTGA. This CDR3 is CASSLDGYTEAFF. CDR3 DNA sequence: TGTGCCAGCAGCTTAGATGGATACACTGAAGCTTTCTTT.

The CDR3 bases are TGTGCCACCAGCACGCTAGCGGGGGCCGGGACCCAGTACTTC. Translating gives CATSTLAGAGTQYF. V and J are TRBV15 and TRBJ2-5; 10 positions match TRBD2. V was pared by 4 bases and J by 7 bases, with 6 bases of the junction left unmatched. Germline V gene sequence: CDR1 LNHNV, CDR2 YYDKDF (reference sequence). This CDR3 is 14 amino acids long.

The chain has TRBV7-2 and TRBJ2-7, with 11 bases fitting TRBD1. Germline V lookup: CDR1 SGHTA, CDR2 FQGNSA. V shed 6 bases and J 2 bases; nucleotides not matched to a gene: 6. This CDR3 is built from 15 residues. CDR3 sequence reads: CASSRDRGGAYEQYF. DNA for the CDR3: TGTGCCAGCAGTAGGGACAGGGGGGGGGCCTACGAGCAGTACTTC.

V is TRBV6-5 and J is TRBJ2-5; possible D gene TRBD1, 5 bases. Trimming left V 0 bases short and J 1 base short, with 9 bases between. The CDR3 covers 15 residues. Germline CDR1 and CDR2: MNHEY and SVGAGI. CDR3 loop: CASSYSNQGQETQYF. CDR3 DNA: TGTGCCAGCAGTTACTCGAACCAGGGCCAAGAGACCCAGTACTTC.

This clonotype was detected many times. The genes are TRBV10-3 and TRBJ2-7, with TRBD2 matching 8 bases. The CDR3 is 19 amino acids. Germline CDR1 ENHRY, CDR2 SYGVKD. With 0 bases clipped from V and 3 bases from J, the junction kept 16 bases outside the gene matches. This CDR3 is CAISESVGRGAGRDYEQYF. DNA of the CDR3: TGTGCCATCAGTGAGTCCGTGGGGCGGGGGGCCGGTCGGGACTACGAGCAGTACTTC.

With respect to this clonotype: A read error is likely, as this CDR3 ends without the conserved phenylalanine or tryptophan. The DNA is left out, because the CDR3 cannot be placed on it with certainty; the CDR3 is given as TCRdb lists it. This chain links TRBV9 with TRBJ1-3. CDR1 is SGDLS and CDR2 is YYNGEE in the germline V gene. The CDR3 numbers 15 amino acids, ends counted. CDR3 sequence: CASSVAPSSGNTISH.